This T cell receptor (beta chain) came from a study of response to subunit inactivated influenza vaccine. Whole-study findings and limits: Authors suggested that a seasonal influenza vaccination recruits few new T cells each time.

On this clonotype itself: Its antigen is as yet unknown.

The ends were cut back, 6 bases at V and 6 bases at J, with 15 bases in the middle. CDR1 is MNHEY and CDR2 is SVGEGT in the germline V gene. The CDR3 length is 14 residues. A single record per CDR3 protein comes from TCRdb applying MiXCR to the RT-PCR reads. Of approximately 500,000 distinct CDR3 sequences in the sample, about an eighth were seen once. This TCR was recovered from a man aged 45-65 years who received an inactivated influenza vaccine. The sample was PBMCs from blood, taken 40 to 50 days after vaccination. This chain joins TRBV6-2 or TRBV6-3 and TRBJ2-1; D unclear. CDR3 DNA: TGTGCCAGCAGAGGTGCCTCGGGCGTCAATGAGCAGTTCTTC. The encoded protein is CASRGASGVNEQFF.